The 17 T cell receptor beta chains presented below share a single source sample, sequenced in a study of OX40 agonist ivuxolimab in advanced cancers. Sequencing was performed with immunoSEQ multiplex PCR; in TCRdb, only in-frame clones are kept and a portion is missing. This sample carries tens of thousands of clones, about four fifths of them seen once, and the ten largest clones take 0.95% to 1.5%. This sample comprised CD4+ or CD8+ T cells sorted from blood, obtained in a trial of the OX40 agonist ivuxolimab. These receptor sequences come from an adult with an advanced solid tumor such as melanoma, head and neck, liver or kidney cancer.

Comment on this clone: Other nucleotide sequences from this sample produce the same CDR3. The V call is TRBV7-2, the J call TRBJ1-5; D is ambiguous. Between the trimmed V and J ends, which lost 2 bases and 2 bases, there was a span of 7 bases. The germline V gene has CDR1 SGHTA and CDR2 FQGNSA. This CDR3 is 14 amino acids long. The CDR3 loop reads CASSLSGGNQPQHF. DNA for the CDR3: TGTGCCAGCAGCTTAAGTGGCGGCAATCAGCCCCAGCATTTT.

The V and J genes are TRBV25-1 and TRBJ2-7; 7 bases map to TRBD1. Germline assignment: CDR1 MGHDK and CDR2 SYGVNS. The length of the CDR3 is 15 residues. The trim removed 4 bases at V and 4 bases at J, leaving 10 bases unmatched. CDR3 bases: TGTGCCAGCAGTGGAGTCAGGGGGAATCATTACGAGCAGTACTTC. It encodes CASSGVRGNHYEQYF.

The V gene is TRBV19, the J gene TRBJ1-5, with no clear D. CDR1 and CDR2 from the germline V gene are LNHDA and SQIVND (reference sequence). The ends were cut back, 1 base at V and 4 bases at J, with 23 bases in the middle. CDR3 length equals 19 residues. The CDR3 bases are TGTGCCAGTAGTATAGGCCGGACGGGGAAAACGATTGAGAATCAGCCCCAGCATTTT. It is translated as CASSIGRTGKTIENQPQHF. The whole variable domain, remainder taken from reference TRBV19 and TRBJ1-5, is DGGITQSPKYLFRKEGQNVTLSCEQNLNHDAMYWYRQDPGQGLRLIYYSQIVNDFQKGDIAEGYSVSREKKESFPLTVTSAQKNPTAFYLCASSIGRTGKTIENQPQHFGDGTRLSIL.

There are a few counts of this clone. This sequence joins TRBV19 and TRBJ1-4; D gene uncertain. The germline CDR1 and CDR2 sequences are LNHDA and SQIVND (reference sequence). The CDR3 has 15 residues. V dropped 7 bases and J dropped 2 bases, with 14 bases sitting between them. The CDR3 DNA reads TGTGCCAGTAAGTCGGTGGGGAAGACTAATGAAAAACTGTTTTTT. Its translation: CASKSVGKTNEKLFF.

The CDR3 coding sequence is TGTGCCAGCAGCCGGGACAGAGAAGAGCAGTACTTC. Protein product: CASSRDREEQYF. V and J are TRBV5-8 and TRBJ2-7; 7 bases agree with TRBD1. Germline CDR1 and CDR2: SGHTS and YDEGEE. V dropped 4 bases and J dropped 7; count of bases not matched to a gene: 5. The CDR3 runs to 12 residues.

This chain joins TRBV19 and TRBJ2-3, with 7 bases lining up with TRBD2. The CDR3 is 15 amino acids. Germline trimming cut 4 bases from V and 3 bases from J; bases unmatched to any gene: 7. Germline CDR1 is LNHDA and CDR2 is SQIVND (reference sequence). The CDR3 DNA reads as TGTGCCAGTAGTACTCGGGCGGGAGAGACAGATACGCAGTATTTT. This gives the protein CASSTRAGETDTQYF.

V usage is TRBV7-9 and J usage is TRBJ2-7, with D unclear. Deletions cut 2 bases from V and 6 bases from J, with 5 bases between. Per the germline V gene, CDR1 is SEHNR and CDR2 is FQNEAQ (reference sequence). There are 11 residues in the CDR3. CDR3 nucleotides: TGTGCCAGCAGCTTAACGGGCGAGCAGTACTTC. It translates to CASSLTGEQYF.

The gene calls are TRBV6-5 and TRBJ1-5, with D hard to call. Trimming stripped 4 bases from V and 5 bases from J, with 3 bases between. Germline V CDR1 and CDR2: MNHEY, SVGAGI. This CDR3 comprises 11 residues. CDR3: CASSWDQPQHF. The CDR3 DNA reads as TGTGCCAGCAGTTGGGATCAGCCCCAGCATTTT.

The CDR3 DNA is TGTGCCAGTAGTCTGCTTAGAGGGGGTGAGCAGTTCTTC. It codes for CASSLLRGGEQFF. This chain links TRBV19 with TRBJ2-1; perhaps TRBD1 as D (6 bases). This CDR3 has 13 residues. V lost 5 bases, J lost 9 bases, and 14 bases lay in between. CDR1 and CDR2 from the germline V gene are LNHDA and SQIVND (reference sequence).

This chain joins TRBV5-6 and TRBJ1-2; no clear D gene. The length of the CDR3 is 17 residues. Deletions cut 0 bases from V and 4 bases from J, with 19 bases between. Germline V gene data show CDR1 as SGHDT and CDR2 as YYEEEE. The CDR3 bases are TGTGCCAGCAGCTTGGTAGGTGGCGGCCAAATGAGCTATGGCTACACCTTC. As protein: CASSLVGGGQMSYGYTF.

This clone was recorded only once. The V gene is TRBV14, the J gene TRBJ1-2; D is perhaps TRBD1 (5 bases). This CDR3 has 14 residues. V was shortened by 1 base and J by 7 bases, with 13 bases between the two germline ends. Germline lookup yields CDR1 SGHDN and CDR2 FVKESK. The CDR3 reads CASSQVNGGSGYTF. CDR3 in DNA: TGTGCCAGCAGCCAAGTTAACGGGGGTTCTGGCTACACCTTC.

This chain uses TRBV30 with TRBJ1-1; D may be TRBD1 (5 bases). The V end lost 4 bases, the J end lost 7 bases, and 13 bases lay between the germline ends. Per the germline V gene, CDR1 is GTSNPN and CDR2 is SVGIG (reference sequence). This CDR3 contains 12 residues. The CDR3 here is CAWTGDYGEAFF. CDR3 nucleotide sequence: TGTGCCTGGACCGGGGACTATGGTGAAGCTTTCTTT.

This clone was detected once. The chain uses TRBV6-9 and TRBJ2-7; 7 positions match TRBD1. Germline V lookup: CDR1 MNHGY, CDR2 SVAAGI. The CDR3 contains 15 residues. V gave up 3 bases and J gave up 0 bases; unmatched junction bases: 5. The CDR3 reads CASSYSWDSSYEQYF. CDR3 nucleotides: TGTGCCAGCAGTTACTCTTGGGACAGCTCCTACGAGCAGTACTTC.

This chain links TRBV28 with TRBJ2-1; D might be TRBD2 (6 bases). CDR3 length: 17 amino acids. Looked up from germline, CDR1 is MDHEN and CDR2 is SYDVKM. The V end lost 3 bases, the J end lost 5 bases, and 20 bases lay between the germline ends. CDR3 residues: CASSFGGVREWNNEQFF. CDR3 bases: TGTGCCAGCAGTTTCGGGGGAGTTCGGGAATGGAACAATGAGCAGTTCTTC.

DNA of the CDR3: TGTGCCAGCAGACCCAACAGGGGCGGAAAAGAGACCCAGTACTTC. Translated: CASRPNRGGKETQYF. The chain carries TRBV5-4 and TRBJ2-5; 7 bases line up with TRBD1. The length of the CDR3 is 15 residues. CDR1 and CDR2 from the germline V gene are SGHNT and YYREEE (reference sequence). The V segment lost 5 bases and the J segment 3 bases; nucleotides outside the gene matches: 10. Supplemented by reference TRBV5-4 and TRBJ2-5, the full variable domain reads ETGVTQSPTHLIKTRGQQVTLRCSSQSGHNTVSWYQQALGQGPQFIFQYYREEENGRGNFPPRFSGLQFPNYSSELNVNALELDDSALYLCASRPNRGGKETQYFGPGTRLLVL.

J is TRBJ1-2 and V is TRBV28; no clear D gene. From germline, CDR1 is MDHEN and CDR2 SYDVKM. V was shortened by 2 bases and J by 4 bases, with 14 bases between the two germline ends. The CDR3 runs to 15 residues. CDR3 sequence reads: CASSLAGVSGYGYTF. The CDR3 region has the DNA TGTGCCAGCAGTTTAGCTGGGGTGTCGGGCTATGGCTACACCTTC.

The chain is built from TRBV29-1 and TRBJ2-3; unclear D gene. Germline V CDR1 and CDR2: SQVTM, ANQGSEA. This CDR3 has 11 residues. Trimming took off 4 bases at V and 4 bases at J, with 6 bases between the two ends. CDR3 in amino acids: CSVAPPDTQYF. The CDR3, as DNA: TGCAGCGTTGCACCCCCAGATACGCAGTATTTT.